The source of this T cell receptor (beta chain) is a study of blood T cell repertoires in COVID-19. Study context: The United States, Italy and Spain provided the acute and convalescent COVID-19 samples. PBMCs, B-cell-depleted T cells, or T cells were the source of the cDNA or gDNA that made up the material.

Original handling: Estimates of nucleated cell counts were drawn from the amplification of reference gene primers. Data came from immunoSEQ multiplex PCR; TCRdb stores just in-frame clones and leaves some out. V and J calls and clone size come straight from that table; D and trimming were deduced from the DNA. The sample includes about 240,000 clones, 86% of them seen just once. The CDR3 is 16 amino acids. V lost 7 bases and J 2 bases, leaving 18 bases between the germline ends. Looked up from germline, CDR1 is MNHNY and CDR2 is SVGAGI (reference sequence). Material for sequencing was peripheral blood. This clonotype originated in a man older than 75 with acute or convalescent COVID-19. This rearrangement joins TRBV6-6 to TRBJ1-5; D is uncertain. CDR3 nucleotides: TGTGCCAGCAACCAACCAGGAACCTGGGGCAATCAGCCCCAGCATTTT. Its translation: CASNQPGTWGNQPQHF.